One T cell receptor (beta chain) is described in this entry. Here immunoSEQ multiplex PCR was the method, and the copy in TCRdb shows in-frame clones only, minus some. The table has 60,000 to 90,000 clones, approximately 89% seen once; the top ten hold 1.5% to 2%. This entry is derived from a study of T cell changes during pregnancy in multiple sclerosis. V shed 4 bases, J shed 1 base, and the junction held 6 bases outside the gene matches. From germline, CDR1 is MGHRA and CDR2 YSYEKL. The CDR3 covers 16 residues. The chain joins TRBV4-1 to TRBJ2-3; TRBD2 matches 9 bases. Sequencing used peripheral blood, obtained before pregnancy. This clonotype originated in a female donor with multiple sclerosis, enrolled in a pregnancy study. CDR3 residues: CASSLLAGARTDTQYF. The CDR3 coding sequence is TGCGCCAGCAGCCTCTTAGCGGGGGCCCGCACAGATACGCAGTATTTT.